This T cell receptor (beta chain) was retrieved from a study of blood T cell repertoires in COVID-19 (dated by TCRdb to 2018 to 2021). With regard to the full study: Samples covering the acute and convalescent phases of COVID-19 were provided by collaborators in the United States, Italy and Spain. The prospective study material was composed of cDNA or gDNA derived from T cells, B-cell-depleted T cells, or PBMCs. The dataset comprised deeply sampled blood TCRbeta repertoires from subjects exposed to, actively infected with, or recovered from COVID-19. A freely available public database, intended as a resource for researchers studying the immune response to SARS-CoV-2, is where the repertoires were released. The samples were drawn from two sources: the first 160 participants of the ongoing ImmuneRACE study, and 1,000 to 1,500 subjects contributed by 6 global collaborators. A de-identified subject ID, COVID-19 status, age in years and sex were almost always included in the sample metadata. Where available, HLA class I and class II types were taken from metadata supplied by the sample provider and were not determined by assay-based typing.

The immunoSEQ Assay, a bias-controlled multiplex PCR, was used to amplify TCRbeta CDR3 regions from genomic DNA. Processing in the source paper ran as follows. Nucleated cell counts per sample were estimated from amplification of reference gene primers within the assay. To quantify the absolute abundance of each unique TCRbeta CDR3 rearrangement, sequence reads were collapsed and filtered. For each sample, productive Simpson clonality was calculated as the square root of Simpson's diversity index over productive rearrangements. As stored in TCRdb, this immuneACCESS dataset retains in-frame rearrangements with V and J assigned. A fraction of the clones does not appear; measured against another copy, unresolved V genes explain less than half of the discrepancy, and the remainder lacks a known reason. V, J and clone size are taken as reported in that table, and D and trimming were inferred from the DNA itself. The sample profile shows about 410,000 clones; about 92% of them were found once. The ten largest clones capture about 0.57% of the sample.

On the study overall, not on this receptor specifically: How much clinical and demographic metadata was included differed by source and by participant, and the metadata was provided uncurated.

From its cysteine to its phenylalanine, the CDR3 spans 14 amino acids. The sequence is cut down to CDR3 DNA, 42 bases in frame from base 1. The V end gives up 3 bases and the J end 6 bases, leaving 8 bases in the junction not matched to a gene. Reading the germline V gene (reference sequence) gives CDR1 DFQATT and CDR2 SNEGSKA. In the prospective study, participants were about 18 to 95 years old, resided in about two dozen geographic areas of the United States, and were enrolled through a virtual design. In the prospective study, participants were assigned to cohorts based on the clinical history participants reported in a screening survey and a study questionnaire. Recovered participants in ImmuneRACE Cohort 3 were defined by two consecutive negative NP/OP PCR tests, clearance by a healthcare professional, or resolution of symptoms. Each participant in the prospective study had whole blood, serum and a nasopharyngeal or oropharyngeal swab collected by mobile phlebotomists. Additional blood draws and questionnaires over a 2-month period could optionally be provided by prospective study participants. Blood samples from the prospective study were shipped frozen or at room temperature prior to DNA extraction.

With respect to this clone: No cognate antigen has been identified for it. No base quality values were provided; no much bigger clone lies one nucleotide off.

The sequence links TRBV20-1 to TRBJ2-3, and 8 bases in between align with TRBD2. This clonotype was sampled from a man younger than 35 who had recovered from COVID-19. Input material: PBMCs or T cells enriched from blood (not recorded which). CDR3 reads: CSASPGGAKDTQYF. In nucleotides, the sequence is TGCAGTGCTAGTCCCGGGGGGGCAAAGGATACGCAGTATTTT.